This T cell receptor (beta chain) comes out of a study of shared clonotypes between healthy human individuals (dated by TCRdb to 2018 to 2020). Regarding the complete study: A couple of women and a few men aged 18 to 49 years were included in the cohort. The study deeply sequenced blood TCR repertoires of five healthy adults to estimate repertoire size and the extent of clonotype sharing between individuals. To increase sequencing depth and limit assay-specific biases, different laboratories used diverse techniques to prepare libraries and sequence TCR repertoires. Per donor, leukapheresis produced somewhere between about 0.94 and 9.5 billion PBMCs. Results and caveats for the whole study, not just this receptor: Only blood was sampled, and tissue TCR repertoires likely differ from those in blood. Pairwise subsampling indicated that sequencing depth was expected to affect the degree of clonotype sharing among donors. The small number of donors limited the genetic and exposure-history diversity represented.

Concerning this clone itself: There is no known antigen for this receptor. No base quality values were provided; no much bigger clone lies one nucleotide off.

Using the deep immunoSEQ assay, multiplex PCR amplified TCR CDR3 regions from genomic DNA. Extracted genomic DNA from each cell subset was spread evenly across all wells of several immunoSEQ 96-well plates, with each plate serving as a replicate. For unsorted PBMC, 300 ng of genomic DNA, equivalent to approximately 30,000 T cell genomes, went into each replicate PCR. Ten immunoSEQ deep assay plates were used to sequence the unsorted PBMC genomic DNA. The purified libraries were quantified using a Qubit 3.0 fluorometer, sized with a Bioanalyzer 2100, and then quantified again using the KAPA Library Quantification kit. Every immunoSEQ 96-well plate was sequenced on a dedicated single-read 150-cycle Illumina NextSeq 550 flow cell. The authors' analysis ran thus. The immunoSEQ output contained only junctional sequences without quality scores, so filtering could not match that applied to full-length reads. Sequences were annotated with PyIR, a Python wrapper for IgBLAST v1.9, using IMGT germline references to assign V/J genes and CDR3. Any read was removed if the V/J assignment was weak (E-value above 1e-6), the CDR3 was missing, or the read contained stop codons, out-of-frame junctions, or ambiguous translated residues. V3J clonotypes were defined as sequences sharing an identical inferred V gene, J gene, and CDR3 amino acid sequence. To compute the percentage overlap between repertoires, the number of shared unique clonotypes was divided by the size of the smaller repertoire. Three approaches were used to assess repertoire richness: RTK rarefaction, the Chao1 estimator, and Recon v2.1 estimates of unobserved clonotypes. Entries here come from immuneACCESS through TCRdb and include only in-frame sequences with V and J called. Some clones fail to appear in such tables; in the studies checked, an unresolved V gene covers under half of the shortfall, and the cause of the remainder is unknown. The V and J calls and clone size are taken from that table; D and trimming were inferred from the DNA. The sample data list hundreds of thousands of clones, and around 78% of these were observed just once. Clones ranked in the top ten supply approximately 12% of the sample.

Healthy HIV-negative adults with no recently reported acute infections or vaccinations were included as donors. Every donor was a Caucasian adult residing in Nashville, Tennessee, USA. For unsorted samples, around 85 million PBMCs were counted, and genomic DNA was extracted using the QIAamp DNA Blood Mini kit. Blood was obtained by leukapheresis, after which PBMCs were separated by Ficoll-Histopaque density gradient centrifugation and cryopreserved in liquid nitrogen vapor phase. This clonotype was obtained from a woman in her thirties or forties in good health. Some clones in this sample may be carry-over from other donors' samples. Specimen: PBMCs.

This receptor carries the CDR3 CAISEGDRPQHF. The DNA sequence is as follows: TGTGCCATCAGTGAAGGGGACAGACCCCAGCATTTT. The rearranged chain carries TRBV10-3 and TRBJ1-5, with 7 central nucleotides matching TRBD1. Reading the germline V gene gives CDR1 ENHRY and CDR2 SYGVKD. Ends trimmed: V by 3 bases, J by 10 bases; bases unmatched to a gene: 3. The CDR3, cysteine through phenylalanine, is 12 amino acids long. Just CDR3 DNA is preserved here, 36 bases in frame from base 1.